A selection of T cell receptor beta chains follows, all from one sample in a study of cytomegalovirus exposure and HLA in healthy donors. The method was immunoSEQ multiplex PCR; TCRdb's version includes in-frame clones alone and lacks a portion of them. Here the sample spans roughly 180,000 clones, about 9% being singletons. Sequencing was done on a sample of PBMCs. These TCRs come from a woman under 40 in good health and CMV-seropositive. Both conserved end residues are part of each CDR3. Expanded clones get a size class; other rows say once, few or many, or leave the size out.

v_call	clone_size	j_call	cdr3_aa
TRBV15	many	TRBJ1-2	CATSRQGQGYTF
TRBV5-1	few	TRBJ2-1	CASSSSVTSLTPYNEQFF
TRBV7-3	NA	TRBJ2-3	CASSPAGTSGLTDTQYF
TRBV28	few	TRBJ2-1	CATEPGQGLRQFF
TRBV5-1	few	TRBJ1-5	CASSLGTGTYQPQHF
TRBV5-8	NA	TRBJ2-3	CASSPRLHTLTDTQYF
TRBV29-1	NA	TRBJ2-3	CSVENPLRATDTQYF
TRBV19	few	TRBJ2-2	CASTQKQGGWAPGELFF
TRBV7-2	many	TRBJ2-7	CASSLVQGTGGEQYF
TRBV5-1	NA	TRBJ2-5	CASSATRYEKYF
TRBV7-2	few	TRBJ2-3	CASSPRLAVSTDTQYF
TRBV7-9	few	TRBJ2-3	CASNLQGRTDTQYF
TRBV9	few	TRBJ2-2	CASSVSGRAAGELFF
TRBV19	NA	TRBJ1-5	CASSPRSAGPNQPQHF
TRBV5-1	NA	TRBJ2-3	CASSLDPSSDTQYF
TRBV11-2	NA	TRBJ2-1	CASSRPWGASGSQEQFF
TRBV5-1	few	TRBJ2-1	CASSFSNEQFF
TRBV5-1	NA	TRBJ1-1	CASSLDINTEAFF
TRBV19	few	TRBJ1-1	CASSIWRVHTEAFF
TRBV19	NA	TRBJ2-7	CASRRFAGKGAYEQYF
TRBV7-9	NA	TRBJ1-1	CASRSFGQAGWDTEAFF
TRBV2	few	TRBJ2-1	CASSDPSGGWGQFF
TRBV9	few	TRBJ2-7	CASSVATQGGEQYF
TRBV6-1	NA	TRBJ1-5	CASTWPRNQPQHF
TRBV27	few	TRBJ2-7	CASSFGGGAYEQYF
TRBV4-1	few	TRBJ2-3	CASSLGQGGADTQYF